The present T cell receptor beta chain was sequenced within a study of blood T cell repertoires in COVID-19. Participants spanned ages about 18 to 100 years and resided in about two dozen US areas. The germline gives CDR1 SGHTA, CDR2 FQGNSA. The CDR3 has 15 amino acids. V lost 4 bases to trimming and J lost 8 bases; unmatched junction nucleotides: 9. Sequencing used immunoSEQ multiplex PCR; TCRdb keeps in-frame clones, though not all of them. The repertoire holds roughly 250,000 clones, with 91% as singletons. The sequencing sample was made of PBMCs or T cells enriched from blood (not recorded which). This chain uses TRBV7-2 with TRBJ1-4, with 8 positions matching TRBD1. The clonotype was recovered from a human donor in a cohort exposed to, infected with or recovered from COVID-19 (not recorded which). The donor label of this sample is uncertain. CDR3 DNA sequence: TGTGCCAGCAGCTGGGCCAGGGGGCAAGGGGAAAAACTGTTTTTT. Its protein is CASSWARGQGEKLFF.